The 23 T cell receptor beta chains presented below share a single source sample, sequenced in a study of CD8 T cells in ankylosing spondylitis (dated 2017 in TCRdb). The protocol used for the library was 5' RACE. The sample was run on an Illumina HiSeq 2500. TCRdb ran its own pipeline on the public reads, namely fastp trimming at Q25 and MiXCR clone calling, and kept in-frame beta chains. Each record represents a unique CDR3 protein, reported with the most common genes and DNA among its rows. Across this sample there are about 220,000 distinct CDR3 sequences, with 10% to 13% seen only once. Clones ranked in the top ten supply around a fifth of the sample. The sequenced sample was blood, either unsorted or a sorted T cell fraction (not recorded which). The origin of the receptors is a male donor with ankylosing spondylitis or in good health (not recorded which).

This clonotype was detected ten times or more. The V gene is TRBV20-1, the J gene TRBJ2-7; the D gene could be TRBD1 or TRBD2 (6 bases each). Looked up from germline, CDR1 is DFQATT and CDR2 is SNEGSKA (reference sequence). This CDR3 comprises 15 residues. The germline V and J ends were trimmed by 5 bases and 7 bases, with 24 bases remaining between them. CDR3 region: CSAGAAGGDTREQYF. In DNA form, the CDR3 reads TGCAGTGCTGGGGCCGCCGGGGGCGACACAAGGGAGCAGTACTTC.

This clonotype has ten or more counts. The rearrangement links TRBV7-6 to TRBJ2-7, with 7 bases identical to TRBD1. This CDR3 spans 15 amino acids. J gave up 2 bases and V 1 base, and 5 bases lay outside the gene matches. CDR1 and CDR2 (germline): SGHVS, FNYEAQ. The CDR3 protein is CASSLEAGGPYEQYF. Written as DNA, the CDR3 is TGTGCCAGCAGCTTAGAGGCAGGGGGACCCTACGAGCAGTACTTC.

This clonotype was observed a handful of times. V is TRBV19 and J is TRBJ2-7, with a tentative D call TRBD2 (6 bases). The length of the CDR3 is 17 residues. The ends were cut back, 3 bases at V and 0 bases at J, with 18 bases in the middle. In germline, CDR1 is LNHDA, CDR2 SQIVND (reference sequence). CDR3 sequence: CASSMRVGTPSSYEQYF. CDR3 DNA sequence: TGTGCCAGTAGTATGAGGGTTGGGACTCCCAGCTCCTACGAGCAGTACTTC.

V is TRBV7-3 and J is TRBJ2-3; 15 bases match TRBD2. CDR1 SGHTA and CDR2 FQGTGA come from the germline V gene. V was clipped by 4 bases and J by 6 bases; unmatched bases: 5. The length of the CDR3 is 16 residues. CDR3 nucleotide sequence: TGTGCCAGCAGCTCCGGGACTAGCGGGGGGCGGGATACGCAGTATTTT. This sequence encodes CASSSGTSGGRDTQYF.

This clonotype was picked up many times. The gene calls are TRBV20-1 and TRBJ2-3, with 10 bases that match TRBD2. The V and J ends lost 0 bases and 5 bases, in that order; junction bases with no gene match: 17. Germline V gene lookup returns CDR1 DFQATT and CDR2 SNEGSKA (reference sequence). CDR3 length: 19 amino acids. The CDR3 sequence: CSARDIQLAGGGSGDTQYF. CDR3 nucleotide sequence: TGCAGTGCTAGAGACATTCAATTAGCGGGGGGTGGATCTGGAGATACGCAGTATTTT.

This clonotype has just a few counts. The J gene is TRBJ2-6, the V gene TRBV5-1, with 12 bases that match TRBD1. V lost 0 bases and J lost 4; bases outside the gene matches: 17. Germline V gives CDR1 SGHRS, CDR2 YFSETQ. The CDR3 runs 22 residues. The CDR3 coding sequence is TGCGCCAGCAGCTTGGAGGTTGGGGACAGGGGGCGCCTAACATCGGGGGCCAACGTCCTGACTTTC. This sequence encodes CASSLEVGDRGRLTSGANVLTF.

There are many counts of this clonotype. The chain employs TRBV5-4 and TRBJ2-2; 9 bases agree with TRBD2. Germline CDR1 is SGHNT and CDR2 is YYREEE (reference sequence). The CDR3 covers 15 residues. V lost 4 bases and J lost 8; bases outside the gene matches: 9. The CDR3 region has the DNA TGTGCCAGCAGCGCCGGGACTAGCTTTTCTGGGGAGCTGTTTTTT. It specifies CASSAGTSFSGELFF.

V is TRBV7-8 and J is TRBJ2-2, with 7 nucleotides matching TRBD1. The CDR3 is made up of 15 amino acids. From germline, CDR1 is SGHVS and CDR2 FQNEAQ. The V gene end was trimmed by 6 bases and the J gene end by 0 bases; junction bases not matched to a gene: 4. The CDR3 nucleotides are TGTGCCAGCAGAGGACAGGTGACGAACACCGGGGAGCTGTTTTTT. Amino acids: CASRGQVTNTGELFF. The whole variable domain, remainder taken from reference TRBV7-8 and TRBJ2-2, is GAGVSQSPRYKVAKRGQDVALRCDPISGHVSLFWYQQALGQGPEFLTYFQNEAQLDKSGLPSDRFFAERPEGSVSTLKIQRTQQEDSAVYLCASRGQVTNTGELFFGEGSRLTVL.

This clonotype occurred many times. The chain couples TRBV5-8 to TRBJ1-1, with no clear D. Trimming removed 10 bases from V and 3 bases from J, with 16 bases in between. The CDR3 extends over 13 amino acids. Germline assignment: CDR1 SGHTS and CDR2 YDEGEE. The CDR3 DNA reads TGTGCCGCTACCGAAGGAGCTTACACTGAAGCTTTCTTT. Its translation: CAATEGAYTEAFF.

This clonotype occurred many times. This chain connects TRBV7-8 to TRBJ2-7; D might be TRBD1 (6 bases). Trimming removed 1 base from V and 3 bases from J, with 13 bases in between. The CDR3 extends over 15 amino acids. CDR1 and CDR2 from the germline V gene are SGHVS and FQNEAQ. DNA of the CDR3: TGTGCCAGCAGCTTAGGAGCAGGGGATGGCTACGAGCAGTACTTC. It yields the protein CASSLGAGDGYEQYF.

As to this clonotype: A read error may be the cause here, since a much bigger clone is one base away. This chain uses TRBV5-6 with TRBJ2-3; D may match TRBD1 or TRBD2 (5 bases each). V was cut by 5 bases and J by 5 bases, with 15 bases left in between. Germline assignment: CDR1 SGHDT and CDR2 YYEEEE. The CDR3 extends over 14 amino acids. The CDR3 here is CASRGRGVVDTQYF. The DNA of the CDR3 is TGTGCCAGCAGGGGGAGAGGGGTGGTAGATACGCAGTATTTT. The full variable domain, in which reference TRBV5-6 and TRBJ2-3 provide the parts outside the CDR3, is DAGVTQSPTHLIKTRGQQVTLRCSPKSGHDTVSWYQQALGQGPQFIFQYYEEEERQRGNFPDRFSGHQFPNYSSELNVNALLLGDSALYLCASRGRGVVDTQYFGPGTRLTVL.

This clonotype has only a few counts. The rearrangement uses TRBV6-1 and TRBJ2-7; D gene unclear. The CDR3 runs to 15 residues. V lost 7 bases and J 2 bases, leaving 18 bases between the germline ends. CDR1 MNHNS and CDR2 SASEGT come from the germline V gene. The CDR3 sequence: CASTPTRAQAYEQYF. CDR3 bases: TGTGCCAGCACTCCGACCCGGGCCCAAGCCTACGAGCAGTACTTC.

This chain connects TRBV20-1 to TRBJ2-2, with TRBD1 identical over 8 bases. This CDR3 comprises 15 residues. V gave up 0 bases and J gave up 5 bases; unmatched junction bases: 5. Germline V CDR1 and CDR2: DFQATT, SNEGSKA (reference sequence). The CDR3: CSARDSRGLTGELFF. CDR3 nucleotides: TGCAGTGCTAGAGATAGCAGGGGGCTTACCGGGGAGCTGTTTTTT.

This clonotype was picked up many times. DNA for the CDR3: TGCAGTGCCAATAGCGGGGGGTCCTACAATGAGCAGTTCTTC. Amino acids: CSANSGGSYNEQFF. The chain employs TRBV20-1 and TRBJ2-1; 10 bases fit TRBD2. J was trimmed by 1 base and V by 6 bases; bases with no gene match: 3. The CDR3 sequence is 14 residues long. Per the germline V gene, CDR1 is DFQATT and CDR2 is SNEGSKA (reference sequence).

This clonotype was seen many times. V gene TRBV20-1 combines with J gene TRBJ2-3, with D maybe TRBD2 (5 bases). Germline CDR1 DFQATT, CDR2 SNEGSKA (reference sequence). This CDR3 region has 14 residues. V lost 5 bases to trimming and J lost 4 bases, with 16 bases between them. CDR3 loop: CSAPGNFGADTQYF. CDR3 nucleotides: TGCAGTGCTCCCGGAAACTTCGGGGCAGATACGCAGTATTTT.

This clonotype was seen many times. V gene TRBV29-1 combines with J gene TRBJ2-3, with D perhaps TRBD2 (6 bases). Germline CDR1 reads SQVTM; CDR2 reads ANQGSEA. The CDR3 consists of 13 residues. The ends were cut back, 6 bases at V and 2 bases at J, with 12 bases in the middle. The CDR3 sequence is CSVPGLNTDTQYF. In DNA, the CDR3 is TGCAGCGTACCGGGACTGAACACAGATACGCAGTATTTT.

This clonotype was recorded many times. This rearrangement joins TRBV25-1 to TRBJ1-1; D ambiguous. This CDR3 comprises 13 residues. Trimming pared 0 bases from V and 2 bases from J, leaving 4 bases between. Looked up from germline, CDR1 is MGHDK and CDR2 is SYGVNS. CDR3 in amino acids: CASSEYSNTEAFF. Here the CDR3 DNA reads TGTGCCAGCAGTGAATACAGTAACACTGAAGCTTTCTTT.

The chain uses TRBV15 and TRBJ1-6; D gene ambiguous. Germline lookup yields CDR1 LNHNV and CDR2 YYDKDF (reference sequence). The V gene lost 5 bases and the J gene lost 14 bases, with 13 bases spanning the gap. There are 12 residues in the CDR3. The CDR3 protein is CATSGEGGSLHF. CDR3 nucleotides: TGTGCCACCAGCGGCGAGGGCGGGTCCCTCCACTTT.

This clonotype was observed a few times. The V gene is TRBV20-1, the J gene TRBJ2-3; the match to TRBD2 covers 11 bases. The CDR3 runs to 17 residues. The V gene end was trimmed by 5 bases and the J gene end by 1 base; junction bases not matched to a gene: 11. Germline V gene data show CDR1 as DFQATT and CDR2 as SNEGSKA (reference sequence). CDR3 in DNA: TGCAGTGCTCCGACTAGCGGGGCTCCCTCTGGCACAGATACGCAGTATTTT. Its translation is CSAPTSGAPSGTDTQYF.

A few counts support this clonotype. CDR3 coding DNA: TGTGCCAGCAGCTTAGACCTCCTAGCGTACGAGCAGTACTTC. Its translation: CASSLDLLAYEQYF. The V call is TRBV11-2, the J call TRBJ2-7; weak D call: TRBD2 (6 bases). Germline lookup yields CDR1 SGHAT and CDR2 FQNNGV. V was trimmed by 0 bases and J by 4 bases, leaving 10 bases between them. The CDR3 runs 14 residues.

Many counts were recorded for this clonotype. The rearrangement uses TRBV6-5 and TRBJ2-7; the D gene is possibly TRBD1 (5 bases). The CDR3 extends over 15 amino acids. Trimming pared 0 bases from V and 2 bases from J, leaving 11 bases between. Germline V gene lookup returns CDR1 MNHEY and CDR2 SVGAGI. The CDR3 nucleotides read TGTGCCAGCAGTTACTCTTTCCAGGGTACCTACGAGCAGTACTTC. Translated, it gives CASSYSFQGTYEQYF.

This clonotype has ten or more counts. This chain joins TRBV2 and TRBJ1-2; D possibly corresponds to TRBD1 (6 bases). The V end lost 2 bases, the J end lost 4 bases, and 8 bases lay between the germline ends. The CDR3 length is 13 residues. Looked up from germline, CDR1 is SNHLY and CDR2 is FYNNEI. CDR3 DNA sequence: TGTGCCAGCAGTGAACAGGGGCCCTATGGCTACACCTTC. It encodes CASSEQGPYGYTF.

The sample holds a few counts of this clonotype. The rearrangement links TRBV18 to TRBJ2-7; D is perhaps TRBD1 or TRBD2 (6 bases each). The length of the CDR3 is 15 residues. V was shortened by 5 bases and J by 3 bases, with 17 bases between the two germline ends. From germline, CDR1 is KGHSH and CDR2 LQKENI. The CDR3 region has the DNA TGTGCCAGCTCATCTGGGGGCCGGGGGTTCTACGAGCAGTACTTC. Translated: CASSSGGRGFYEQYF.